The 6 T cell receptor beta chains reported below all come from one sample, sequenced in a study of blood T cells in healthy people across ages. PCR was performed a second time for about 7 to 11 cycles using a sample-barcoded 5' primer and a J-beta primer mix. Using its own MiXCR run on the 5' RACE reads, TCRdb lists one record per CDR3 protein. The repertoire has over 950,000 distinct CDR3 sequences, under 40% of them found once; the top ten carry around 12%. Specimen: blood. Every receptor here comes from a man in his late teens or twenties in good health.

This clonotype occurred many times. V usage is TRBV6-6 and J usage is TRBJ2-5, with D possibly matching TRBD1 (6 bases). Germline V gene data show CDR1 as MNHNY and CDR2 as SVGAGI (reference sequence). CDR3 length: 14 residues. Trimming pared 10 bases from V and 3 bases from J, leaving 18 bases between. CDR3 protein: CATTLGTSKETQYF. In DNA, the CDR3 is TGTGCCACCACACTGGGGACATCAAAAGAGACCCAGTACTTC.

J is TRBJ2-7 and V is TRBV7-2; D may match TRBD1 or TRBD2 (5 bases each). Germline V gives CDR1 SGHTA, CDR2 FQGNSA. This CDR3 comprises 16 residues. Deletions cut 5 bases from V and 0 bases from J, with 17 bases between. The CDR3 sequence: CASSLPGTKSSYEQYF. Written as DNA, the CDR3 is TGTGCCAGCAGCCTGCCGGGGACCAAGAGCTCCTACGAGCAGTACTTC.

The gene calls are TRBV7-2 and TRBJ1-6, with D possibly being TRBD1 (6 bases). V was trimmed by 3 bases and J by 9 bases, leaving 15 bases between them. Germline lookup yields CDR1 SGHTA and CDR2 FQGNSA. CDR3 size: 15 residues. CDR3 sequence (DNA): TGTGCCAGCAGCTTGAAAGGGGACATTGTTTCACCCCTCCACTTT. This translates into CASSLKGDIVSPLHF.

The chain couples TRBV20-1 to TRBJ2-3, with a weak D call TRBD1 (8 bases). The V gene's germline CDR1 is DFQATT and CDR2 SNEGSKA (reference sequence). Trimming removed 7 bases from V and 6 bases from J, with 23 bases in between. The CDR3 length is 15 residues. The CDR3 nucleotides are TGCAGTGTCCACAGGGGGGGGGGAGCCTTTGATACGCAGTATTTT. The encoded protein is CSVHRGGGAFDTQYF.

This clonotype was seen just once. This rearrangement joins TRBV20-1 to TRBJ2-7; 7 bases fit TRBD2. Judging by the DNA end, TRBJ2-5 fits better; the J call may be wrong. The CDR3 contains 15 residues. In germline, CDR1 is DFQATT, CDR2 SNEGSKA (reference sequence). CDR3 region: CSASGQRGEIETQYF. CDR3 in DNA: TGCAGTGCTAGTGGCCAGCGGGGTGAGATTGAGACCCAGTACTTC.

The gene calls are TRBV2 and TRBJ1-1; the D gene is possibly TRBD1 (6 bases). CDR3 length: 13 amino acids. V lost 6 bases, J lost 2 bases, and 10 bases lay in between. Looked up from germline, CDR1 is SNHLY and CDR2 is FYNNEI. CDR3 region: CASRGGHNTEAFF. The DNA for the CDR3 is TGTGCCAGCAGGGGGGGACACAACACTGAAGCTTTCTTT.